Sequencing of this TCR beta chain was carried out in a study of blood T cell repertoires in COVID-19. About the study: The United States, Italy and Spain provided the acute and convalescent COVID-19 samples.

Per the original methods: Reference gene primer amplification in the assay estimated nucleated cell counts. TCRdb keeps only in-frame clones here, not all; method: immunoSEQ multiplex PCR. V and J calls and clone size are given by that table; D and trimming were obtained from the DNA. The repertoire has fewer than 250,000 clones, 75% to 85% of them found once; the top ten carry around 5.5%. This CDR3 is built from 15 residues. CDR1 and CDR2 from the germline V gene are SGHAT and FQNNGV. After removal of 2 bases from V and 6 bases from J, the junction contained 3 bases not matched to a gene. The sample comprised peripheral blood. The clonotype comes from a human donor in a cohort sampled during active COVID-19. The genes are TRBV11-2 and TRBJ2-2, with TRBD2 identical over 10 bases. In DNA form, the CDR3 reads TGTGCCAGCAGCTTAACAGCGGGGGGGTCCGGGGAGCTGTTTTTT. The encoded protein is CASSLTAGGSGELFF. The variable domain in full, with the rest retrieved from reference TRBV11-2 and TRBJ2-2, is EAGVAQSPRYKIIEKRQSVAFWCNPISGHATLYWYQQILGQGPKLLIQFQNNGVVDDSQLPKDRFSAERLKGVDSTLKIQPAKLEDSAVYLCASSLTAGGSGELFFGEGSRLTVL.